What follows are 12 T cell receptor delta chains derived from one specimen sequenced in a study of γδ T cells in repeated Plasmodium falciparum infection (dated by TCRdb to the early 2020s). For bulk TCR repertoire analysis, Vgamma9/Vdelta2+ and Vdelta2-negative gammadelta T cell populations were flow-sorted out of peripheral blood mononuclear cells. Library preparation employed multiplex PCR. TCRdb names Illumina MiSeq as the instrument used. TCRdb called clones anew from the public reads via CATT; matching DNA rows were later pooled. Across this sample there are around 89,000 delta-chain clones, with over 1.3% seen only once. Clones ranked in the top ten supply more than 7% of the sample. The sequenced material came from gamma-delta T cells from blood. The receptors were gathered from a pool of human donors (malaria-infected and uninfected, not separated).

In regard to this clone: The amino acid sequence in TCRdb belongs to a much larger clone and departs from this DNA's translation at residue 4, likely a sequencing read error; the sequence shown is translated from the DNA. This sequence joins TRDV2 and TRDJ3; D not resolved. Because TCRdb records no J gene, it was assigned here through a match of the DNA to germline. This CDR3 is built from 18 residues. CDR1 and CDR2 (germline): GEAIGNYY, EKD. The CDR3 is CACGTGGATSWDTRQMFF. The CDR3 DNA sequence: TGTGCCTGTGGCACCGGAGGGGCAACCTCATGGGACACCCGACAGATGTTTTTC.

With regard to this clone: A read error is the likely source, as a far larger clone sits one nucleotide away. This CDR3 reads CALGEQAFNWLPGDTTDKLIF. The CDR3 region has the DNA TGTGCTCTTGGGGAACAGGCCTTCAATTGGCTGCCGGGGGATACAACCGATAAACTCATCTTT. The chain joins TRDV1 to TRDJ1, with 9 bases lining up with TRDD3. Here the J gene was assigned by germline matching of the DNA, as TCRdb has none. Germline V gene sequence: CDR1 TSWWSYY, CDR2 QGS. The V segment lost 1 base and the J segment 2 bases; nucleotides outside the gene matches: 20. This CDR3 has 21 amino acids.

A note on this clone: TCRdb attributes to this sequence the protein of a much larger clone, which differs from the DNA translation at residue 9; a read error is likely, and the protein displayed is translated from the DNA. The chain carries TRDV2 and TRDJ1, with a possible D match to TRDD3 (5 bases). Looked up from germline, CDR1 is GEAIGNYY and CDR2 is EKD. This CDR3 region has 16 residues. The V gene lost 0 bases and the J gene lost 0 bases, with 13 bases spanning the gap. The CDR3 bases are TGTGCCTGTGACACCCGTGGTGGGGAAAACACCGATAAACTCATCTTT. As protein: CACDTRGGENTDKLIF.

Comment on this clone: TCRdb pairs this DNA with a much larger clone's protein that differs at residue 5, likely a read error; the protein shown was translated from the DNA. The chain combines TRDV2 with TRDJ2; D might be TRDD3 (6 bases). The CDR3 loop spans 21 amino acids. Trimming shortened V by 3 bases and J by 0 bases, and 28 bases separated the two germline ends. Germline assignment: CDR1 GEAIGNYY and CDR2 EKD. The DNA for the CDR3 is TGTGCCTGTGACGCTATAAGGGGGAGCCCTACCTTTCACGCTTTGACAGCACAACTCTTCTTT. Its protein product is CACDAIRGSPTFHALTAQLFF.

Notes on this clone: A read error may explain this, as a much larger clone is one base away. Other DNA variants within this sample encode the same CDR3. The chain combines TRDV1 with TRDJ2, with a tentative D call TRDD3 (5 bases). The germline V gene encodes CDR1 TSWWSYY and CDR2 QGS. This CDR3 is built from 14 residues. The CDR3 loop reads CALGERWVGAQLFF. The CDR3 nucleotides read TGTGCCCTTGGGGAACGGTGGGTGGGGGCACAACTCTTCTTT.

A few counts support this clone. A read error is likely here: a far larger clone is one base away. At the DNA level, this CDR3 is encoded by other sequences in the same sample as well. The chain joins TRDV3 to TRDJ1; TRDD3 matches 9 bases. TCRdb gives no J gene; it was assigned here by matching the DNA to germline. From germline, CDR1 is TVYSNPD and CDR2 GDNSRS (reference sequence). The CDR3 covers 17 residues. The ends lost 1 base at V and 8 bases at J; junction bases unmatched: 20. The CDR3 bases are TGTGCCTTTATACCCCGACACTGGGGGAGCGAAGAGGACAAACTCATCTTT. This sequence encodes CAFIPRHWGSEEDKLIF.

Regarding this clone: The protein given by TCRdb reflects a much larger clone and differs at residue 18 from this DNA's translation, likely from a read error; the protein shown is the DNA's translation. The chain couples TRDV1 to TRDJ1; 11 positions match TRDD3. The CDR3 loop spans 21 amino acids. From germline, CDR1 is TSWWSYY and CDR2 QGS. Here the CDR3 DNA reads TGTGCTCTTGGGGAATCTCCCTTTCGTTACTGGGGGATAGGAGGCACCGATAACCTCATCTTT. It translates to CALGESPFRYWGIGGTDNLIF.

This clone was detected a few times. TCRdb assigns this DNA the protein of a much larger clone, which departs from its translation at residue 12; this likely reflects a read error, and the protein shown comes from translating the DNA. This sequence joins TRDV2 and TRDJ2, with TRDD3 matching 7 bases. The J gene, missing from TCRdb, was assigned here through DNA to germline matching. Per germline, CDR1 GEAIGNYY and CDR2 EKD. CDR3 length: 17 amino acids. Here the CDR3 DNA reads TGTGCCTGTGACACCGTAGGGGGATCTGCTTTGGCAGCACAACTCTTCTTT. Translated, it gives CACDTVGGSALAAQLFF.

On this clone itself: TCRdb records a much larger clone's protein for this DNA, with a difference at residue 6 that likely arises from a read error; the protein given is the translation of the DNA. The V call is TRDV3, the J call TRDJ1; possibly TRDD3 for D (5 bases). Trimming removed 1 base from V and 0 bases from J, with 21 bases in between. Germline V gene data show CDR1 as TVYSNPD and CDR2 as GDNSRS (reference sequence). There are 17 residues in the CDR3. CDR3 residues: CAFTYPPWEMYTDKLIF. The CDR3 DNA is TGTGCCTTTACATATCCCCCCTGGGAGATGTACACCGATAAACTCATCTTT.

This clone was found a few times. A far larger clone is only one base removed, so a read error is likely. Other DNA sequences of this sample code for an identical CDR3. This rearrangement joins TRDV1 to TRDJ1, with 8 nucleotides matching TRDD3. This CDR3 spans 17 amino acids. Germline loops: CDR1 TSWWSYY, CDR2 QGS. The chain's CDR3 is CALKKGSWGKYTDKLIF. The CDR3 nucleotides are TGTGCCCTTAAGAAAGGTAGCTGGGGGAAGTACACCGATAAACTCATCTTT.

This clone has a handful of counts. This DNA's translation and the protein TCRdb lists, from a much larger clone, do not match at residue 5, likely due to a read error; the protein shown is translated from the DNA. The CDR3 loop reads CACDAVRTGGYSWDTRQMFF. The DNA for the CDR3 is TGTGCCTGTGACGCCGTGAGGACTGGGGGATACTCCTGGGACACCCGACAGATGTTTTTC. The chain is built from TRDV2 and TRDJ3, with 11 bases fitting TRDD3. The J gene, absent from TCRdb, was called here by matching the DNA to germline. The trim removed 3 bases at V and 0 bases at J, leaving 9 bases unmatched. Germline V gene sequence: CDR1 GEAIGNYY, CDR2 EKD. The CDR3 covers 20 residues.

On this clone: A read error likely explains why the TCRdb protein, taken from a much larger clone, differs from this DNA's translation at residue 13; the protein shown is translated from the DNA. The J gene is TRDJ1, the V gene TRDV2, with 12 bases matching TRDD3. Since TCRdb gives no J gene, matching the DNA to germline was used here to assign it. The length of the CDR3 is 20 residues. CDR1 and CDR2 (germline): GEAIGNYY, EKD. After removal of 0 bases from V and 2 bases from J, the junction contained 15 bases not matched to a gene. The CDR3 reads CACDTVFLGDTQTHTDKLIF. The CDR3 bases are TGTGCCTGTGACACCGTGTTCCTGGGGGATACGCAGACTCATACCGATAAACTCATCTTT.